This T cell receptor beta chain was sequenced in a study of T cell responses to AZD1222 COVID-19 vaccine. For this clone: Its cognate antigen is unknown.

TCRdb's copy holds only in-frame clones and misses some; the assay was immunoSEQ multiplex PCR. This repertoire shows more than 80,000 clones, over 75% found once; its top ten account for roughly 12%. Pooled samples include second doses given at about 4 or 12 weeks. Study observations and caveats: Targeting of unmutated variant regions was reportedly seen in nearly half of spike-specific TCRs. Donors were largely white British and mainly female; clonal diversity was possibly underestimated. The CD4 TCRs associated with vaccination extended across spike and predominated at 160-218 and 743-854.

The germline CDR1 and CDR2 sequences are ENHRY and SYGVKD. V was cut by 6 bases and J by 0 bases, with 11 bases left in between. CDR3 length equals 14 residues. The starting material was peripheral blood, obtained 28 days after the second AZD1222 dose. This clonotype was obtained from an adult who received the AZD1222 COVID-19 vaccine. V and J are TRBV10-3 and TRBJ1-1; weak D call: TRBD1 (5 bases). The CDR3, as DNA: TGTGCCATCAGGGGGGTAAATCTGAACACTGAAGCTTTCTTT. Encoded protein: CAIRGVNLNTEAFF.